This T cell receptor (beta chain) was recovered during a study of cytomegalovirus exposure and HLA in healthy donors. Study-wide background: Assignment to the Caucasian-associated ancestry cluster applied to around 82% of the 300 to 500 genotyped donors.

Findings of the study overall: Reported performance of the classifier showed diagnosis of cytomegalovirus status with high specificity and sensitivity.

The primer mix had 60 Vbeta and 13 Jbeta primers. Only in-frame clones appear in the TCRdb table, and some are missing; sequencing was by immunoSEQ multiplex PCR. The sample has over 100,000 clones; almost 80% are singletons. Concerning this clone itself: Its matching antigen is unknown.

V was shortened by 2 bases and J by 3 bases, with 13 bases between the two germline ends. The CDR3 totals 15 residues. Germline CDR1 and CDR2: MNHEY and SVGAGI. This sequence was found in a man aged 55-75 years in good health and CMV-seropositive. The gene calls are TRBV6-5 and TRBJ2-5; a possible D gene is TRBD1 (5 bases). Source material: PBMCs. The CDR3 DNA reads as TGTGCCAGCAGTTACACGACAGTAAAAGAAGAGACCCAGTACTTC. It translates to CASSYTTVKEETQYF.